The subject of this entry is one T cell receptor beta chain. Measured with immunoSEQ multiplex PCR; TCRdb has only the in-frame clones, and not every one. The sample shows around 69,000 clones, nearly 90% of them seen only once. The data are from a study of T cell responses to AZD1222 COVID-19 vaccine. V was trimmed by 2 bases and J by 8 bases, leaving 12 bases between them. CDR3 size: 13 residues. Germline V CDR1 and CDR2: GTSNPN, SVGIG (reference sequence). The receptor comes from an adult in good health. V gene TRBV30 combines with J gene TRBJ1-4; no firm D call. The sequenced sample was peripheral blood, obtained on day 0 of AZD1222 vaccination. The chain's CDR3 is CAWSSKVEEKLFF. CDR3 nucleotide sequence: TGTGCCTGGAGTTCGAAGGTGGAGGAAAAACTGTTTTTT.